The subject of this entry is one T cell receptor (beta chain). The data are from a study of cytomegalovirus exposure and HLA in healthy donors. This CDR3 has 16 amino acids. CDR1 SGHNT and CDR2 YYREEE come from the germline V gene (reference sequence). Deletions cut 4 bases from V and 4 bases from J, with 19 bases between. The PCR contained 60 Vbeta and 13 Jbeta primers. Sequencing was performed with immunoSEQ multiplex PCR; in TCRdb, only in-frame clones are kept and a portion is missing. The sample records about 120,000 clones, about four fifths being singletons. Sequences were obtained from PBMCs. The source of this sequence is a woman between 18 and 30 years old in good health and CMV-seronegative. J is TRBJ2-3 and V is TRBV5-4; TRBD1 might be the D (5 bases). CDR3 sequence: CASSQVQGFVSDTQYF. CDR3 in DNA: TGTGCCAGCAGCCAAGTGCAGGGTTTCGTCTCAGATACGCAGTATTTT.